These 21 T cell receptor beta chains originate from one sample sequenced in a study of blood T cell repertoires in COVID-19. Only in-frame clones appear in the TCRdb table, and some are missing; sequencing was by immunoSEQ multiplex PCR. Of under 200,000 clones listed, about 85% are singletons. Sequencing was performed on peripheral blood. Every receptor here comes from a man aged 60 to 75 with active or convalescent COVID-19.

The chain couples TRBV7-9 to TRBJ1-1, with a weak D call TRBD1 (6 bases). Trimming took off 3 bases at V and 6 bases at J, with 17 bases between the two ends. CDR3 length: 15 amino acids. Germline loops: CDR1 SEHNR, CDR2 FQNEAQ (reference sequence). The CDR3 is CASSFLVGAGAEAFF. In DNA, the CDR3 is TGTGCCAGCAGCTTTCTTGTGGGGGCAGGGGCTGAAGCTTTCTTT.

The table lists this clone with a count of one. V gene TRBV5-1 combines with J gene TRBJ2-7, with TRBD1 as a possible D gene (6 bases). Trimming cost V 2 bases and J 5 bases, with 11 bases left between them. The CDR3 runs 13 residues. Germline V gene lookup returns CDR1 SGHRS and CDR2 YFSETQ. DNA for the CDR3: TGCGCCAGCAGCTTACAGGGAAGCCACGAGCAGTACTTC. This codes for CASSLQGSHEQYF.

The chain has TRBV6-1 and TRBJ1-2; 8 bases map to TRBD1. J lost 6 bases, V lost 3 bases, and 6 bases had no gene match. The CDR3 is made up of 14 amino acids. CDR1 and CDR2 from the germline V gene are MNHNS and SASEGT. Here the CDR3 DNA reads TGTGCCAGCAGTGAGGGTGGCAGGGGGCATGGCTACACCTTC. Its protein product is CASSEGGRGHGYTF.

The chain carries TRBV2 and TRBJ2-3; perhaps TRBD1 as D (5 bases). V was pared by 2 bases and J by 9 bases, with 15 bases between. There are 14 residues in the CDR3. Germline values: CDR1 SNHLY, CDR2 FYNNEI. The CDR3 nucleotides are TGTGCCAGCAGTGAATCGTGGGGCCTCAAAACGCAGTATTTT. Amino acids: CASSESWGLKTQYF.

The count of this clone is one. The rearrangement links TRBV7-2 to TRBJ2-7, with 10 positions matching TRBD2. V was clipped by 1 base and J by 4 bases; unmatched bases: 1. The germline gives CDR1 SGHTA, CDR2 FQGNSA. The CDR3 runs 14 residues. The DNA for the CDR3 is TGTGCCAGCAGCTTAGTAGCGGGGGGATACGAGCAGTACTTC. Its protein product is CASSLVAGGYEQYF.

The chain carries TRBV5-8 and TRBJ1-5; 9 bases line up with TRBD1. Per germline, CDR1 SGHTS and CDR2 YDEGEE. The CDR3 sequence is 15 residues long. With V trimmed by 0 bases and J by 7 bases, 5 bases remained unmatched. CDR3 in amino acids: CASSLGGQGEQPQHF. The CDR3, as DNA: TGTGCCAGCAGCTTGGGGGGACAGGGAGAACAGCCCCAGCATTTT. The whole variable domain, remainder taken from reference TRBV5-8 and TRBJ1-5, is EAGVTQSPTHLIKTRGQQATLRCSPISGHTSVYWYQQALGLGLQFLLWYDEGEERNRGNFPPRFSGRQFPNYSSELNVNALELEDSALYLCASSLGGQGEQPQHFGDGTRLSIL.

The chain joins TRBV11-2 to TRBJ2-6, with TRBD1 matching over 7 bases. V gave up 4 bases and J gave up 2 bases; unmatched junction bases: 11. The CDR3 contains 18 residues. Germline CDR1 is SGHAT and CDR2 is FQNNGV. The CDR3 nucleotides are TGTGCCAGCAGCTATTTGAGGACAGGCTTAACTGGGGCCAACGTCCTGACTTTC. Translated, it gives CASSYLRTGLTGANVLTF.

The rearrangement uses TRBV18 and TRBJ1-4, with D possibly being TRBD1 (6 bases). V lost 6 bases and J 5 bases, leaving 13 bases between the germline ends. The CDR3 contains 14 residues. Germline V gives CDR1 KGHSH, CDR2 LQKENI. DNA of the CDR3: TGTGCCAGCTCCTCCGCTACAGGGAATGAAAAACTGTTTTTT. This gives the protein CASSSATGNEKLFF. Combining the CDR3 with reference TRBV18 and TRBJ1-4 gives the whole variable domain NAGVMQNPRHLVRRRGQEARLRCSPMKGHSHVYWYRQLPEEGLKFMVYLQKENIIDESGMPKERFSAEFPKEGPSILRIQQVVRGDSAAYFCASSSATGNEKLFFGSGTQLSVL.

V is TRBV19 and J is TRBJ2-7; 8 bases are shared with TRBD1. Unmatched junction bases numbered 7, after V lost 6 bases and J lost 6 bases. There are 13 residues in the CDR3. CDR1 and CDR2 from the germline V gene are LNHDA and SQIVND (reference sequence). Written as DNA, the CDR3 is TGTGCCAGTAGCCGGACAGGGCCCAGCGAGCAGTACTTC. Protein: CASSRTGPSEQYF.

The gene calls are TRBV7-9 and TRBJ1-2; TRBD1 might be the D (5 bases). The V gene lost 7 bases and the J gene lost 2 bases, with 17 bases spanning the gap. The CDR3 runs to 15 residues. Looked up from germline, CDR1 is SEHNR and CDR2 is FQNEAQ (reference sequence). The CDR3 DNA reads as TGTGCCAGCACCCCCCCGGGGGGTCCCAACTATGGCTACACCTTC. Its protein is CASTPPGGPNYGYTF.

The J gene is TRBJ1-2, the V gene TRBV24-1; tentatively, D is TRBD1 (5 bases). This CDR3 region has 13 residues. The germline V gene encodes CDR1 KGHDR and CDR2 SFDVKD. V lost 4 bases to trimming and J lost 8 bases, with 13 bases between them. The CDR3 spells CATSDRPGGGYTF. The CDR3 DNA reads TGTGCCACCAGTGACCGCCCCGGGGGAGGCTACACCTTC.

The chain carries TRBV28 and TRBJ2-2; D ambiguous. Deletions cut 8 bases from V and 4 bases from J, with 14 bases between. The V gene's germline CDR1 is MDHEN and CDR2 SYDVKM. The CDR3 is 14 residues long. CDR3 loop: CASRALPSTGELFF. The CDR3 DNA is TGTGCCAGCCGTGCGCTACCTAGCACCGGGGAGCTGTTTTTT. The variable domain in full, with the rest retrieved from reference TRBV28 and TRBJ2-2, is DVKVTQSSRYLVKRTGEKVFLECVQDMDHENMFWYRQDPGLGLRLIYFSYDVKMKEKGDIPEGYSVSREKKERFSLILESASTNQTSMYLCASRALPSTGELFFGEGSRLTVL.

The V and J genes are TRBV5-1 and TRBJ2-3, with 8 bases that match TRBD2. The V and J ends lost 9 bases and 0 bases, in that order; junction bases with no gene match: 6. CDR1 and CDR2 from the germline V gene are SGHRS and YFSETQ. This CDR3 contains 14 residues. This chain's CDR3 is CATHSGVSTDTQYF. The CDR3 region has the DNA TGCGCCACCCATAGCGGGGTTAGCACAGATACGCAGTATTTT.

CDR3 sequence reads: CASSLNDRRNEQFF. Written as DNA, the CDR3 is TGTGCCAGCAGTTTAAATGACAGAAGAAATGAGCAGTTCTTC. This sequence joins TRBV27 and TRBJ2-1; D possibly corresponds to TRBD1 (5 bases). CDR3 length: 14 residues. Germline CDR1 MNHEY, CDR2 SMNVEV (reference sequence). The V gene lost 2 bases and the J gene lost 7 bases, with 12 bases spanning the gap.

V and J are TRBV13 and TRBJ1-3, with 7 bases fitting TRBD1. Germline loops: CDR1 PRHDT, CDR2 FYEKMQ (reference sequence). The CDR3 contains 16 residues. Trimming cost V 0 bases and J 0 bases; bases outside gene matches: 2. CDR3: CASSLGQGGSGNTIYF. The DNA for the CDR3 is TGTGCCAGCAGCTTAGGGCAGGGGGGCTCTGGAAACACCATATATTTT.

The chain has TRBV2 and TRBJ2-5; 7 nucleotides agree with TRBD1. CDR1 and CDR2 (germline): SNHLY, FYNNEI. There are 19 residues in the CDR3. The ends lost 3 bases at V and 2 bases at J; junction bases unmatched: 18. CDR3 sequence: CASSEAPFGQAAEQETQYF. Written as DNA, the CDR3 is TGTGCCAGCAGTGAGGCCCCTTTCGGACAGGCGGCCGAACAAGAGACCCAGTACTTC.

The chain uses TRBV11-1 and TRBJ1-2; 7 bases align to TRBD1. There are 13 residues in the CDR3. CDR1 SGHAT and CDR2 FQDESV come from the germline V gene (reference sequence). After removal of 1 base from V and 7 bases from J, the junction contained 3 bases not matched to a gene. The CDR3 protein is CASSLGEGAGYTF. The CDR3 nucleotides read TGTGCCAGCAGCTTAGGAGAGGGGGCTGGCTACACCTTC.

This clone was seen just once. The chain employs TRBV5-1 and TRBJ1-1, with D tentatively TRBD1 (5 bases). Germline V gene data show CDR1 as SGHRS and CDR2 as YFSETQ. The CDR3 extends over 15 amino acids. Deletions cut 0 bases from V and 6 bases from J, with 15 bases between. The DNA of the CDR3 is TGCGCCAGCAGCTTGGATGGGGCCCGTGGCGCTGAAGCTTTCTTT. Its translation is CASSLDGARGAEAFF.

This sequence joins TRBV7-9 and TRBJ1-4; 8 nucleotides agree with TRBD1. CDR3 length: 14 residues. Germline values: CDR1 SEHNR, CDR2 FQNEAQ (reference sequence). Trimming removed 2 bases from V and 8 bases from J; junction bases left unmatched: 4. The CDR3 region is CASSLQGAGEKLFF. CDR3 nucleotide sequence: TGTGCCAGCAGCTTACAGGGGGCGGGAGAAAAACTGTTTTTT.

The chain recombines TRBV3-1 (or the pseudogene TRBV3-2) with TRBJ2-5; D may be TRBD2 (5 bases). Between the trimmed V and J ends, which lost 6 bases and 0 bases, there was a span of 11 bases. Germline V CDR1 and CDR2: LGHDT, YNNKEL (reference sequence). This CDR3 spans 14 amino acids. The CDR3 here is CASRRALDQETQYF. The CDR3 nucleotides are TGTGCCAGCAGAAGGGCACTAGACCAAGAGACCCAGTACTTC.

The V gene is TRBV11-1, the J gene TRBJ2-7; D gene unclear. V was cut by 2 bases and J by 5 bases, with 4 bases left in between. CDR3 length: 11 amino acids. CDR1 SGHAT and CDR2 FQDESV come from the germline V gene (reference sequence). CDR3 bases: TGTGCCAGCAGCTTAAGCCACGAGCAGTACTTC. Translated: CASSLSHEQYF. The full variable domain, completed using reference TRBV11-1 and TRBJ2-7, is EAEVAQSPRYKITEKSQAVAFWCDPISGHATLYWYRQILGQGPELLVQFQDESVVDDSQLPKDRFSAERLKGVDSTLKIQPAELGDSAMYLCASSLSHEQYFGPGTRLTVT.